Presented here are 16 T cell receptor beta chains from one specimen sequenced in a study of blood T cell repertoires in COVID-19. This table comes from immunoSEQ multiplex PCR, and its TCRdb copy is limited to in-frame clones, with some not included. In the table there are 150,000 or so clones, around 89% of which are singletons. Material for sequencing was peripheral blood. The receptors here all came from a man between 60 and 70 years old with acute or convalescent COVID-19.

V and J are TRBV4-3 and TRBJ1-6; perhaps TRBD1 as D (5 bases). Trimming pared 0 bases from V and 6 bases from J, leaving 9 bases between. In germline, CDR1 is LGHNA, CDR2 YSLEER. This CDR3 comprises 15 residues. CDR3 sequence: CASSQDKGINSPLHF. CDR3 DNA: TGCGCCAGCAGCCAAGATAAGGGGATTAATTCACCCCTCCACTTT.

V and J are TRBV6-6 and TRBJ1-1; D is ambiguous. With 6 bases removed from V and 1 base from J, the gap between germline ends came to 6 bases. Germline lookup yields CDR1 MNHNY and CDR2 SVGAGI (reference sequence). The CDR3 is 12 residues long. CDR3 region: CASRGPNTEAFF. The CDR3 DNA follows: TGTGCCAGCAGGGGCCCGAACACTGAAGCTTTCTTT.

The chain couples TRBV7-9 to TRBJ2-3; 9 bases fit TRBD2. V lost 3 bases to trimming and J lost 3 bases; unmatched junction nucleotides: 7. The CDR3 covers 16 residues. Germline values: CDR1 SEHNR, CDR2 FQNEAQ (reference sequence). As DNA, the CDR3 is TGTGCCAGCAGCTTCCGGGCGGGGGGGCCGACAGATACGCAGTATTTT. This codes for CASSFRAGGPTDTQYF.

This clone occurred many times. This rearrangement joins TRBV7-2 to TRBJ2-7, with D unclear. Trimming removed 1 base at V and 4 bases at J, with 5 bases between. CDR3 size: 12 residues. Looked up from germline, CDR1 is SGHTA and CDR2 is FQGNSA. The CDR3: CASSLGSYEQYF. In nucleotides, the CDR3 is TGTGCCAGCAGCTTAGGGAGTTACGAGCAGTACTTC.

This rearrangement joins TRBV7-3 to TRBJ2-1; 11 nucleotides line up with TRBD2. There are 16 residues in the CDR3. The germline gives CDR1 SGHTA, CDR2 FQGTGA. Germline trimming cut 4 bases from V and 2 bases from J; bases unmatched to any gene: 4. The CDR3 sequence: CASSWTSGHPYNEQFF. CDR3 bases: TGTGCCAGCAGCTGGACTAGCGGGCATCCCTACAATGAGCAGTTCTTC.

In this sample, this clone turned up once. The genes are TRBV7-2 and TRBJ2-7; D is unclear. Trimming pared 0 bases from V and 4 bases from J, leaving 13 bases between. The CDR3 has 15 amino acids. Germline values: CDR1 SGHTA, CDR2 FQGNSA. The CDR3 DNA follows: TGTGCCAGCAGCTTAGCTGGAACGGGTCAGTACGAGCAGTACTTC. As protein: CASSLAGTGQYEQYF.

V and J are TRBV2 and TRBJ2-5; no clear D. The CDR3 runs to 15 residues. CDR1 is SNHLY, CDR2 FYNNEI, per germline. Deletions cut 1 base from V and 7 bases from J, with 16 bases between. DNA of the CDR3: TGTGCCAGCAGTGAAGGTATTACCCCGAGTGGGACCCAGTACTTC. It encodes CASSEGITPSGTQYF.

This sequence joins TRBV6-2 or TRBV6-3 and TRBJ2-1; TRBD1 might be the D (7 bases). The germline V and J ends were trimmed by 3 bases and 10 bases, with 10 bases remaining between them. Germline CDR1 reads MNHEY; CDR2 reads SVGEGT. This CDR3 contains 12 residues. The CDR3 region is CASSYAGGEQFF. In nucleotides, the CDR3 is TGTGCCAGCAGTTATGCAGGGGGGGAGCAGTTCTTC.

This chain uses TRBV5-5 with TRBJ2-2, with 8 bases fitting TRBD1. The germline CDR1 and CDR2 sequences are SGHKS and YYEKEE (reference sequence). V shed 6 bases and J 4 bases; nucleotides not matched to a gene: 11. The CDR3 contains 16 residues. CDR3 bases: TGTGCCAGCACTTTCCAGGGGGCGCGGGTCACCGGGGAGCTGTTTTTT. This translates into CASTFQGARVTGELFF.

The chain employs TRBV19 and TRBJ2-2, with a tentative D call TRBD2 (6 bases). This CDR3 is 14 amino acids long. V was trimmed by 7 bases and J by 5 bases, leaving 14 bases between them. CDR1 and CDR2 from the germline V gene are LNHDA and SQIVND (reference sequence). CDR3 bases: TGTGCCAGTATGAGGGCCCGGGGGACCGGGGAGCTGTTTTTT. This gives the protein CASMRARGTGELFF. Together with reference TRBV19 and TRBJ2-2, the CDR3 gives the full variable domain: DGGITQSPKYLFRKEGQNVTLSCEQNLNHDAMYWYRQDPGQGLRLIYYSQIVNDFQKGDIAEGYSVSREKKESFPLTVTSAQKNPTAFYLCASMRARGTGELFFGEGSRLTVL.

The V and J genes are TRBV6-5 and TRBJ1-1, with no clear D. Germline CDR1 MNHEY, CDR2 SVGAGI. Deletions cut 4 bases from V and 3 bases from J, with 9 bases between. The CDR3 covers 13 residues. CDR3 region: CASSSAHYTEAFF. DNA for the CDR3: TGTGCCAGCAGTTCCGCTCACTACACTGAAGCTTTCTTT.

This rearrangement joins TRBV11-1 to TRBJ2-3; the D is unclear. The V gene lost 8 bases and the J gene lost 2 bases, with 14 bases spanning the gap. CDR3 length: 14 amino acids. Germline-derived CDR1 and CDR2 are SGHAT and FQDESV (reference sequence). The CDR3 region is CASHQAGYTDTQYF. As DNA, the CDR3 is TGTGCCAGCCATCAGGCTGGGTACACAGATACGCAGTATTTT.

J is TRBJ2-7 and V is TRBV10-3; weak D call: TRBD1 (6 bases). Germline V CDR1 and CDR2: ENHRY, SYGVKD. V was shortened by 6 bases and J by 2 bases, with 17 bases between the two germline ends. The CDR3 is 15 amino acids. The CDR3 is CAIRDWEGGAYEQYF. The CDR3 nucleotides read TGTGCCATCAGGGACTGGGAAGGGGGAGCCTACGAGCAGTACTTC.

The chain couples TRBV27 to TRBJ2-5; 8 positions agree with TRBD1. CDR3 length: 16 residues. Germline-derived CDR1 and CDR2 are MNHEY and SMNVEV (reference sequence). V shed 6 bases and J 5 bases; nucleotides not matched to a gene: 14. CDR3 region: CASRPLQGQVEETQYF. CDR3 DNA: TGTGCCAGCAGACCGCTCCAGGGACAGGTTGAGGAGACCCAGTACTTC.

The V gene is TRBV10-3, the J gene TRBJ1-1; 7 nucleotides line up with TRBD1. Germline lookup yields CDR1 ENHRY and CDR2 SYGVKD. V was pared by 10 bases and J by 4 bases, with 6 bases of the junction left unmatched. CDR3 length: 12 residues. The CDR3 DNA is TGTGCCACCTCAGGGGGTGGCACTGAAGCTTTCTTT. It specifies CATSGGGTEAFF.

This chain connects TRBV19 to TRBJ1-5; D is perhaps TRBD1 (6 bases). Trimming took off 3 bases at V and 3 bases at J, with 12 bases between the two ends. The CDR3 spans 15 residues. CDR1 and CDR2 (germline): LNHDA, SQIVND (reference sequence). The CDR3 sequence: CASSIITGPNQPQHF. The CDR3 region has the DNA TGTGCCAGTAGTATCATAACAGGGCCCAATCAGCCCCAGCATTTT.